This passage covers 20 T cell receptor beta chains from one sample sequenced in a study of OX40 agonist ivuxolimab in advanced cancers. Library method: the immunoSEQ multiplex PCR assay. TCRdb carries this immuneACCESS record with in-frame sequences only. Its versions omit some clonotypes, under half of them owing to an unresolved V gene in the studies checked, with the rest unexplained. The sample table shows roughly 30,000 clones, and 81% are seen once. The top ten clonotypes cover roughly 22% of the sample. The sequencing used CD4+ or CD8+ T cells sorted from blood, collected in a trial of the OX40 agonist ivuxolimab. The receptors derive from an adult with an advanced solid tumor such as melanoma, head and neck, liver or kidney cancer.

This clone turned up a few times. CDR3 bases: TGTGCCAGCAGCGTAGATGACAGCGAACTTAATGAAAAACTGTTTTTT. Translated: CASSVDDSELNEKLFF. The chain employs TRBV9 and TRBJ1-4, with D possibly TRBD1 on 5 matching bases. Per the germline V gene, CDR1 is SGDLS and CDR2 is YYNGEE. This CDR3 spans 16 amino acids. With 0 bases removed from V and 4 bases from J, the gap between germline ends came to 13 bases.

V and J are TRBV7-7 and TRBJ2-3; 9 nucleotides agree with TRBD2. V lost 5 bases, J lost 0 bases, and 9 bases stayed unmatched. The CDR3 loop spans 17 amino acids. Germline loops: CDR1 SSHAT, CDR2 FNYEAQ (reference sequence). CDR3 DNA: TGTGCCAGCAGCCCAGGACTAGCGCGGACTAGCACAGATACGCAGTATTTT. Translating gives CASSPGLARTSTDTQYF.

The V and J genes are TRBV27 and TRBJ1-1, with 10 bases that match TRBD1. Per germline, CDR1 MNHEY and CDR2 SMNVEV (reference sequence). The CDR3 loop spans 12 amino acids. After removal of 5 bases from V and 10 bases from J, the junction contained 4 bases not matched to a gene. DNA of the CDR3: TGTGCCAGCAGTCCCGGGACAGGGGTAGCTTTCTTT. The encoded protein is CASSPGTGVAFF.

This sequence joins TRBV9 and TRBJ2-1, with D tentatively TRBD1 or TRBD2 (6 bases each). This CDR3 is built from 15 residues. Germline CDR1 and CDR2: SGDLS and YYNGEE. The V end was cut by 0 bases, the J end by 6 bases, with 13 bases between. CDR3 protein: CASSVEGGWGNEQFF. The CDR3, as DNA: TGTGCCAGCAGCGTAGAGGGGGGCTGGGGCAATGAGCAGTTCTTC.

The rearrangement uses TRBV11-2 and TRBJ1-1; D is unclear. With 2 bases removed from V and 0 bases from J, the gap between germline ends came to 4 bases. There are 13 residues in the CDR3. CDR1 is SGHAT and CDR2 is FQNNGV in the germline V gene. Here the CDR3 reads CASSLTMNTEAFF. The DNA for the CDR3 is TGTGCCAGCAGCTTAACCATGAACACTGAAGCTTTCTTT.

V gene TRBV6-1 combines with J gene TRBJ2-5; possibly TRBD2 for D (5 bases). Trimming took off 0 bases at V and 7 bases at J, with 9 bases between the two ends. The CDR3 length is 13 residues. Germline V gene sequence: CDR1 MNHNS, CDR2 SASEGT. The CDR3 nucleotides are TGTGCCAGCAGTGAAGCTCGGAGCGGGACCCAGTACTTC. Protein product: CASSEARSGTQYF.

This sequence joins TRBV11-3 and TRBJ2-1; 10 bases are shared with TRBD2. The germline gives CDR1 SGHNT, CDR2 YENEEA. The CDR3 length is 15 residues. Germline trimming cut 2 bases from V and 6 bases from J; bases unmatched to any gene: 4. The chain's CDR3 is CASSLSGGASNEQFF. CDR3 coding DNA: TGTGCCAGCAGCTTAAGCGGGGGGGCCAGCAATGAGCAGTTCTTC.

This chain uses TRBV6-5 with TRBJ1-6; D not certain. The V end was cut by 7 bases, the J end by 7 bases, with 11 bases between. CDR3 length: 13 amino acids. In germline, CDR1 is MNHEY, CDR2 SVGAGI. CDR3 nucleotide sequence: TGTGCCAGCAATTCAGTCGTAAATTCACCCCTCCACTTT. Protein sequence: CASNSVVNSPLHF.

V gene TRBV19 combines with J gene TRBJ2-5, with 8 bases that match TRBD1. CDR1 is LNHDA, CDR2 SQIVND, per germline (reference sequence). V lost 5 bases and J lost 5; bases outside the gene matches: 16. The CDR3 spans 17 residues. The CDR3 sequence: CASSPRALWQGAETQYF. CDR3 DNA sequence: TGTGCCAGTAGTCCACGAGCCCTTTGGCAGGGGGCCGAGACCCAGTACTTC.

The rearrangement links TRBV5-1 to TRBJ1-1; TRBD1 agrees at 11 bases. J gave up 4 bases and V 3 bases, and 5 bases lay outside the gene matches. Germline V gene sequence: CDR1 SGHRS, CDR2 YFSETQ. The CDR3 is 15 amino acids. Here the CDR3 reads CASSYTGTGGTEAFF. The CDR3 nucleotides read TGCGCCAGCAGCTACACCGGGACAGGGGGCACTGAAGCTTTCTTT.

This clone was detected once. The rearrangement uses TRBV14 and TRBJ1-1; no firm D call. V was trimmed by 3 bases and J by 2 bases, leaving 7 bases between them. The CDR3 has 13 residues. Germline CDR1 and CDR2: SGHDN and FVKESK. CDR3 bases: TGTGCCAGCAGCCAGGGAGGAAACACTGAAGCTTTCTTT. Translation: CASSQGGNTEAFF.

This rearrangement joins TRBV28 to TRBJ1-1, with a tentative D call TRBD1 (5 bases). CDR3 length: 16 residues. Trimming took off 1 base at V and 1 base at J, with 13 bases between the two ends. Germline V gene data show CDR1 as MDHEN and CDR2 as SYDVKM. The CDR3 nucleotides are TGTGCCAGCAGTTTATCTTACGGGGCGGGGAACACTGAAGCTTTCTTT. Translation: CASSLSYGAGNTEAFF.

This clone is medium-sized in the sample. This chain joins TRBV28 and TRBJ1-5; no definite D call. Germline values: CDR1 MDHEN, CDR2 SYDVKM. This CDR3 is 15 amino acids long. Trimming took 6 bases from V and 4 from J, leaving 16 bases between them. CDR3 DNA sequence: TGTGCCAGCAGCGGTGCGACGGCATCTAATCAGCCCCAGCATTTT. Translation: CASSGATASNQPQHF. The complete variable domain, with remaining parts taken from reference TRBV28 and TRBJ1-5, reads DVKVTQSSRYLVKRTGEKVFLECVQDMDHENMFWYRQDPGLGLRLIYFSYDVKMKEKGDIPEGYSVSREKKERFSLILESASTNQTSMYLCASSGATASNQPQHFGDGTRLSIL.

The chain joins TRBV5-6 to TRBJ2-3; either TRBD1 or TRBD2 may supply D (6 bases each). V lost 0 bases and J lost 5, with 13 bases in between. Germline V CDR1 and CDR2: SGHDT, YYEEEE. The CDR3 loop spans 15 amino acids. In DNA, the CDR3 is TGTGCCAGCAGCTTGGGGCGTAAGGGGGGAGATACGCAGTATTTT. It translates to CASSLGRKGGDTQYF.

The V and J genes are TRBV14 and TRBJ1-1, with D uncertain. This CDR3 has 14 amino acids. With 1 base removed from V and 3 bases from J, the gap between germline ends came to 9 bases. CDR1 and CDR2 (germline): SGHDN, FVKESK. The CDR3 nucleotides are TGTGCCAGCAGCCAAGGTGGGGTCGACACTGAAGCTTTCTTT. It translates to CASSQGGVDTEAFF.

The chain couples TRBV14 to TRBJ2-5; 11 positions agree with TRBD2. The J call may be incorrect, as the DNA end agrees better with TRBJ2-7. Germline assignment: CDR1 SGHDN and CDR2 FVKESK. The CDR3 consists of 18 residues. CDR3 sequence reads: CASSQDGTSGDGSYEQYF. CDR3 coding DNA: TGTGCCAGCAGCCAAGATGGGACTAGCGGAGATGGGTCCTACGAGCAGTACTTC.

This chain links TRBV2 with TRBJ1-3; a weak D match, TRBD1 (5 bases). The germline CDR1 and CDR2 sequences are SNHLY and FYNNEI. With 4 bases removed from V and 7 bases from J, the gap between germline ends came to 8 bases. This CDR3 has 12 residues. In DNA, the CDR3 is TGTGCCAGCAGTGTTAACAGGAACACCATATATTTT. This translates into CASSVNRNTIYF.

This clone is a singleton in its sample. The rearrangement uses TRBV28 and TRBJ2-2; unclear D gene. This CDR3 is 12 amino acids long. The germline gives CDR1 MDHEN, CDR2 SYDVKM. Trimming took 7 bases from V and 2 from J, leaving 5 bases between them. The CDR3 loop is CASKSNTGELFF. CDR3 DNA sequence: TGTGCCAGCAAGTCCAACACCGGGGAGCTGTTTTTT.

The rearrangement uses TRBV9 and TRBJ2-4, with D possibly matching TRBD1 (7 bases). V was trimmed by 0 bases and J by 7 bases, leaving 14 bases between them. The CDR3 is made up of 15 amino acids. Looked up from germline, CDR1 is SGDLS and CDR2 is YYNGEE. The CDR3 reads CASSVDGQGGNIQYF. In DNA, the CDR3 is TGTGCCAGCAGCGTAGACGGGCAGGGGGGCAACATTCAGTACTTC.

This clone was counted a few times. V usage is TRBV15 and J usage is TRBJ1-1; D unclear. Trimming cost V 5 bases and J 8 bases, with 21 bases left between them. The CDR3 is made up of 15 amino acids. From germline, CDR1 is LNHNV and CDR2 YYDKDF (reference sequence). The CDR3 nucleotides read TGTGCCACCAGCGAGAGTTACCCAACAACACTAGAAGCTTTCTTT. Protein product: CATSESYPTTLEAFF.